This record concerns one TCR beta chain sequence. The sample belongs to a study of OX40 agonist ivuxolimab in advanced cancers. Turning to the study itself: Patients undergoing dose escalation presented with hepatocellular carcinoma, melanoma, renal cell or head and neck cancer.

Sequenced by immunoSEQ multiplex PCR; TCRdb stores in-frame clones only, minus some. The data hold some 63,000 clones, with around 84% observed a single time. Sample: CD4+ or CD8+ T cells sorted from blood, taken in a trial of the OX40 agonist ivuxolimab. This TCR came from an adult with an advanced solid tumor such as melanoma, head and neck, liver or kidney cancer.

Written as DNA, the CDR3 is TGTGCCAGCAGCCTTCGAGGGTGTCCCTCCTACAATGAGCAGTTCTTC. Residues: CASSLRGCPSYNEQFF. V is TRBV21-1 and J is TRBJ2-1; the DNA was not used to check the table's D call, TRBD2. TRBV21-1 is noted as a pseudogene. The CDR3 totals 16 residues.